Here is one T cell receptor beta chain with its context. The data stem from a study of technical replicates of blood from a few donors. Measured with immunoSEQ multiplex PCR; TCRdb has only the in-frame clones, and not every one. The data show tens of thousands of clones, roughly 94% seen once. CDR3 length: 11 amino acids. Unmatched junction bases numbered 4, after V lost 4 bases and J lost 13 bases. Germline V gene lookup returns CDR1 DFQATT and CDR2 SNEGSKA (reference sequence). The chain couples TRBV20-1 to TRBJ2-4; 10 bases line up with TRBD2. Material: T cells isolated from PBMCs. The receptor was derived from a human donor in good health. This chain's CDR3 is CSATSLAGQYF. The CDR3 DNA reads TGCAGTGCTACATCACTAGCGGGGCAGTACTTC.